A selection of T cell receptor beta chains follows, all from one sample in a study of regulatory dendritic cells for organ transplantation. The protocol was immunoSEQ multiplex PCR, while the TCRdb copy is restricted to in-frame clones and leaves out a portion. Of about 28,000 clones listed, roughly 80% are singletons. Sequenced input: naive CD4+ T cells from blood. These receptors were collected from a human donor in good health. CDR3s include the opening cysteine and the closing phenylalanine or tryptophan. Each record gives: clone size, J gene, V gene, D gene, CDR3 DNA, CDR3 protein. A D gene is named only where the DNA matches it firmly. Rows give clone size only sometimes, using once, few, many, or a class for an expanded clone.

clone_size: .; j_call: TRBJ2-7; v_call: TRBV6-1; d_call: .; cdr3_nt: TGTGCCAGCTCGAGGACTCCGTACGAGCAGTACTTC; cdr3_aa: CASSRTPYEQYF
clone_size: once; j_call: TRBJ2-3; v_call: TRBV5-1; d_call: TRBD1; cdr3_nt: TGCGCCAGCAGCGTTGTGGGACAGGGTTTAGATACGCAGTATTTT; cdr3_aa: CASSVVGQGLDTQYF
clone_size: .; j_call: TRBJ2-4; v_call: TRBV7-2; d_call: .; cdr3_nt: TGTGCCAGCAGCCCCGGGACTGGCTTTGGAATTCAGTACTTC; cdr3_aa: CASSPGTGFGIQYF
clone_size: .; j_call: TRBJ2-2; v_call: TRBV19; d_call: .; cdr3_nt: TGTGCCAGTAGTATGGCTAGCGGGGAGCTGTTTTTT; cdr3_aa: CASSMASGELFF
clone_size: once; j_call: TRBJ2-1; v_call: TRBV6-6; d_call: TRBD1; cdr3_nt: TGTGCCAGCAGTTACTCCCGACAGGGCTTTGGGAATGAGCAGTTCTTC; cdr3_aa: CASSYSRQGFGNEQFF
clone_size: .; j_call: TRBJ2-2; v_call: TRBV9; d_call: TRBD1; cdr3_nt: TGTGCCAGCAGATCTAAATACGCCGGGGACAGGGAGGACACCGGGGAGCTGTTTTTT; cdr3_aa: CASRSKYAGDREDTGELFF
clone_size: .; j_call: TRBJ1-1; v_call: TRBV19; d_call: .; cdr3_nt: TGTGCCAGTAAAAGCTTACAGGCGAACACTGAAGCTTTCTTT; cdr3_aa: CASKSLQANTEAFF
clone_size: .; j_call: TRBJ2-3; v_call: TRBV6-6; d_call: .; cdr3_nt: TGTGCCAGCAGTTACTCTACCTTAGGGGCAGATACGCAGTATTTT; cdr3_aa: CASSYSTLGADTQYF
clone_size: .; j_call: TRBJ1-2; v_call: TRBV6-5; d_call: .; cdr3_nt: TGTGCCAGCAGTTACGACAGAACCTATGGCTACACCTTC; cdr3_aa: CASSYDRTYGYTF
clone_size: .; j_call: TRBJ2-3; v_call: TRBV18; d_call: .; cdr3_nt: TGTGCCAGCTCACCACCAGGATTGGCGGGGACAGATACGCAGTATTTT; cdr3_aa: CASSPPGLAGTDTQYF
clone_size: .; j_call: TRBJ2-6; v_call: TRBV7-9; d_call: TRBD1; cdr3_nt: TGTGCCAGCAGCTTAGAAGCGGGACAGGGGTCTGGGGCCAACGTCCTGACTTTC; cdr3_aa: CASSLEAGQGSGANVLTF
clone_size: .; j_call: TRBJ1-2; v_call: TRBV6-5; d_call: .; cdr3_nt: TGTGCCAGCAGATCCGACCTCGGGATACCTCGCTACACCTTC; cdr3_aa: CASRSDLGIPRYTF
clone_size: .; j_call: TRBJ2-4; v_call: TRBV5-6; d_call: TRBD1; cdr3_nt: TGTGCCAGCAGCTTGTGGGACAGGTTAGCCAAAAACATTCAGTACTTC; cdr3_aa: CASSLWDRLAKNIQYF
clone_size: few; j_call: TRBJ1-2; v_call: TRBV19; d_call: .; cdr3_nt: TGTGCCAGTAGTATAACTTACTATGGCTACACCTTC; cdr3_aa: CASSITYYGYTF
clone_size: .; j_call: TRBJ1-6; v_call: TRBV6-5; d_call: TRBD1; cdr3_nt: TGTGCCAGCAGTTACTCGACAGGGACCGCTTCCCCACCCCTCCACTTT; cdr3_aa: CASSYSTGTASPPLHF
clone_size: .; j_call: TRBJ2-2; v_call: TRBV5-4; d_call: TRBD2; cdr3_nt: TGTGCCAGCAGCCCGACCGATACTAGCGGGGGGAGGGCCGGGGAGCTGTTTTTT; cdr3_aa: CASSPTDTSGGRAGELFF
clone_size: .; j_call: TRBJ2-7; v_call: TRBV9; d_call: .; cdr3_nt: TGTGCCAGCAGCGTAGTAGGGGGCGAGCAGTACTTC; cdr3_aa: CASSVVGGEQYF
clone_size: .; j_call: TRBJ1-1; v_call: TRBV18; d_call: .; cdr3_nt: TGTGCCAGCTCACCACCTCCAGGCGAAAACACTGAAGCTTTCTTT; cdr3_aa: CASSPPPGENTEAFF
clone_size: .; j_call: TRBJ1-5; v_call: TRBV6-6; d_call: TRBD1; cdr3_nt: TGTGCCAGCAGTCGGGACAGGAGAAATAATCAGCCCCAGCATTTT; cdr3_aa: CASSRDRRNNQPQHF
clone_size: once; j_call: TRBJ1-2; v_call: TRBV5-4; d_call: .; cdr3_nt: TGTGCCAGCAGCTTGGTGCGAGCCAGGGACTTCTATGGCTACACCTTC; cdr3_aa: CASSLVRARDFYGYTF
clone_size: .; j_call: TRBJ1-4; v_call: TRBV19; d_call: TRBD1; cdr3_nt: TGTGCCAGTAGTGTGACAGGGCCAAATGAAAAACTGTTTTTT; cdr3_aa: CASSVTGPNEKLFF
clone_size: .; j_call: TRBJ2-3; v_call: TRBV25-1; d_call: TRBD2; cdr3_nt: TGTGCCAGCAGCCCCGGGAGGTTTAATCCAGATACGCAGTATTTT; cdr3_aa: CASSPGRFNPDTQYF
clone_size: .; j_call: TRBJ1-2; v_call: TRBV11-3; d_call: TRBD1; cdr3_nt: TGTGCCAGCAGCTTAGATGGTACAGGGGGACCATCTGGCTACACCTTC; cdr3_aa: CASSLDGTGGPSGYTF
clone_size: .; j_call: TRBJ1-4; v_call: TRBV12-5; d_call: TRBD1; cdr3_nt: TGTGCTAGTGGTCTCTGGACAGGGATAAATGAAAAACTGTTTTTT; cdr3_aa: CASGLWTGINEKLFF
clone_size: .; j_call: TRBJ2-7; v_call: TRBV12-5; d_call: TRBD2; cdr3_nt: TGTGCTAGTGGTTTGGGCGGGACTAGCCGTTTCGGCGAGCAGTACTTC; cdr3_aa: CASGLGGTSRFGEQYF
clone_size: .; j_call: TRBJ2-7; v_call: TRBV18; d_call: TRBD1; cdr3_nt: TGTGCCAGCTCACAGGACAGGGTAGGTGTGAATCTCGACGAGCAGTACTTC; cdr3_aa: CASSQDRVGVNLDEQYF
clone_size: once; j_call: TRBJ1-1; v_call: TRBV19; d_call: TRBD1; cdr3_nt: TGTGCCAGTAGTCCGGGACAGGGGGGCCCTGAAGCTTTCTTT; cdr3_aa: CASSPGQGGPEAFF
clone_size: .; j_call: TRBJ2-7; v_call: TRBV5-4; d_call: TRBD1; cdr3_nt: TGTGCCAGCAAAAACTATCAGGGGGACGAGCAGTACTTC; cdr3_aa: CASKNYQGDEQYF
clone_size: .; j_call: TRBJ1-1; v_call: TRBV9; d_call: TRBD1; cdr3_nt: TGTGCCAGCAGCGTAGGGACAGGAGACATGAACACTGAAGCTTTCTTT; cdr3_aa: CASSVGTGDMNTEAFF
clone_size: .; j_call: TRBJ2-1; v_call: TRBV11-2; d_call: TRBD2; cdr3_nt: TGTGCCAGCCAGCATCGAGGGACTAGCGGGGACTCCTACAATGAGCAGTTCTTC; cdr3_aa: CASQHRGTSGDSYNEQFF
clone_size: .; j_call: TRBJ2-5; v_call: TRBV11-2; d_call: TRBD2; cdr3_nt: TGTGCCAGCAGCTTAGGGGGACTAGCGGGGGGGATACAAGAGACCCAGTACTTC; cdr3_aa: CASSLGGLAGGIQETQYF
clone_size: .; j_call: TRBJ2-7; v_call: TRBV7-9; d_call: TRBD1; cdr3_nt: TGTGCCAGCAGCGCAGAACTCCGGGACAGGGGGCACGAGCAGTACTTC; cdr3_aa: CASSAELRDRGHEQYF
clone_size: .; j_call: TRBJ2-2; v_call: TRBV6-5; d_call: .; cdr3_nt: TGTGCCAGCAGTTTAGGGCCAGGGCAGACCGGGGAGCTGTTTTTT; cdr3_aa: CASSLGPGQTGELFF
clone_size: .; j_call: TRBJ2-1; v_call: TRBV5-4; d_call: .; cdr3_nt: TGTGCCAGCAGCCCTACGGGTTCGTACAATGAGCAGTTCTTC; cdr3_aa: CASSPTGSYNEQFF
clone_size: .; j_call: TRBJ2-3; v_call: TRBV9; d_call: TRBD2; cdr3_nt: TGTGCCAGCGGGACTAGAGACACAGATACGCAGTATTTT; cdr3_aa: CASGTRDTDTQYF
clone_size: .; j_call: TRBJ2-5; v_call: TRBV14; d_call: TRBD1; cdr3_nt: TGTGCCAGCAGCCCCGGTTTGGGACAGAGTTGGGAGACCCAGTACTTC; cdr3_aa: CASSPGLGQSWETQYF
clone_size: .; j_call: TRBJ2-1; v_call: TRBV7-2; d_call: TRBD2; cdr3_nt: TGTGCCAGCAGCTTAGCGCCGACCGCCTATAGCGGGAGATCCTACAATGAGCAGTTCTTC; cdr3_aa: CASSLAPTAYSGRSYNEQFF
clone_size: .; j_call: TRBJ2-1; v_call: TRBV5-4; d_call: TRBD2; cdr3_nt: TGTGCCAGCAGCTTTCTAGCGGGGGGAAAAAGCTCCTACAATGAGCAGTTCTTC; cdr3_aa: CASSFLAGGKSSYNEQFF
clone_size: .; j_call: TRBJ2-7; v_call: TRBV11-1; d_call: TRBD1; cdr3_nt: TGTGCCAGCAGCTTAGATCTGGGACAGGGAGTCTACGAGCAGTACTTC; cdr3_aa: CASSLDLGQGVYEQYF
clone_size: .; j_call: TRBJ1-1; v_call: TRBV19; d_call: .; cdr3_nt: TGTGCCAGTAGTATAGATCGCAGGAACACTGAAGCTTTCTTT; cdr3_aa: CASSIDRRNTEAFF
clone_size: .; j_call: TRBJ2-1; v_call: TRBV18; d_call: TRBD1; cdr3_nt: TGTGCCAGCTCACCCGCAGACAGGGATACTCAGCAGTTCTTC; cdr3_aa: CASSPADRDTQQFF
clone_size: .; j_call: TRBJ2-1; v_call: TRBV7-2; d_call: TRBD2; cdr3_nt: TGTGCCAGCAGCTTAGACCTAGCGGGGGGGGGAAATGAGCAGTTCTTC; cdr3_aa: CASSLDLAGGGNEQFF
clone_size: .; j_call: TRBJ1-3; v_call: TRBV12-5; d_call: TRBD1; cdr3_nt: TGTGCTAGTGGTCTGACGCCGGGACAGGGGATTCACCGCTCTGGAAACACCATATATTTT; cdr3_aa: CASGLTPGQGIHRSGNTIYF
clone_size: .; j_call: TRBJ1-5; v_call: TRBV5-1; d_call: .; cdr3_nt: TGCGCCAGCAGCTTGGAGGGGAGCAATCAGCCCCAGCATTTT; cdr3_aa: CASSLEGSNQPQHF
clone_size: few; j_call: TRBJ1-2; v_call: TRBV5-4; d_call: .; cdr3_nt: TGTGCCAGCAGCTCTCGGACAGATGGCTATGGCTACACCTTC; cdr3_aa: CASSSRTDGYGYTF
clone_size: .; j_call: TRBJ2-3; v_call: TRBV5-1; d_call: .; cdr3_nt: TGCGCCAGCAGTTTAGGACTGAGCACAGATACGCAGTATTTT; cdr3_aa: CASSLGLSTDTQYF
clone_size: .; j_call: TRBJ2-7; v_call: TRBV7-9; d_call: .; cdr3_nt: TGTGCCAGCAGCACCACGACAAGCACCTACGAGCAGTACTTC; cdr3_aa: CASSTTTSTYEQYF
clone_size: .; j_call: TRBJ1-1; v_call: TRBV11-2; d_call: .; cdr3_nt: TGTGCCAGCAGCTTAATAAACACTGAAGCTTTCTTT; cdr3_aa: CASSLINTEAFF
clone_size: .; j_call: TRBJ2-1; v_call: TRBV15; d_call: TRBD2; cdr3_nt: TGTGCCACCAGCAGGGCAGGGCTAGCGGGGGAGCAGTTCTTC; cdr3_aa: CATSRAGLAGEQFF
clone_size: .; j_call: TRBJ2-3; v_call: TRBV2; d_call: TRBD2; cdr3_nt: TGTGCCAGCAGCCTACTAGCGGGGCATCAAGATACGCAGTATTTT; cdr3_aa: CASSLLAGHQDTQYF
clone_size: .; j_call: TRBJ2-5; v_call: TRBV9; d_call: TRBD2; cdr3_nt: TGTGCCACTGCAGCGACTAGCGGGGTTCAAGAGACCCAGTACTTC; cdr3_aa: CATAATSGVQETQYF
clone_size: .; j_call: TRBJ1-1; v_call: TRBV7-8; d_call: .; cdr3_nt: TGTGCCAGCAGGCTCCTCGGGGGGCCTACTGAAGCTTTCTTT; cdr3_aa: CASRLLGGPTEAFF
clone_size: .; j_call: TRBJ1-6; v_call: TRBV4-1; d_call: .; cdr3_nt: TGCGCCAGCAGCCAAGGGCAGGGGCCGAATTCACCCCTCCACTTT; cdr3_aa: CASSQGQGPNSPLHF
clone_size: .; j_call: TRBJ2-3; v_call: TRBV6-6; d_call: .; cdr3_nt: TGTGCCAGCAGTTATAGGGGGGGAGGGGCAGATACGCAGTATTTT; cdr3_aa: CASSYRGGGADTQYF
clone_size: .; j_call: TRBJ2-6; v_call: TRBV2; d_call: .; cdr3_nt: TGTGCCAGCACCCTCACAGTCTCTGGGGCCAACGTCCTGACTTTC; cdr3_aa: CASTLTVSGANVLTF
clone_size: .; j_call: TRBJ2-5; v_call: TRBV7-2; d_call: .; cdr3_nt: TGTGCCAGCAGCTTAGCCGCTACCCAAGAGACCCAGTACTTC; cdr3_aa: CASSLAATQETQYF
clone_size: .; j_call: TRBJ1-1; v_call: TRBV10-3; d_call: TRBD1; cdr3_nt: TGTGCCATCAGTAAACAGGGGGGGGACACTGAAGCTTTCTTT; cdr3_aa: CAISKQGGDTEAFF